These 30 T cell receptor beta chains were all obtained from the same sample, sequenced in a study of blood T cell repertoires in COVID-19. Assay: immunoSEQ multiplex PCR; the TCRdb copy retains only in-frame clones and omits some. The sample gives over 100,000 clones, around 80% of which show up once; approximately 9.8% is in the top ten. The sequencing sample was made of peripheral blood. Every receptor here comes from a man aged 55 to 70 with active or convalescent COVID-19.

The J gene is TRBJ1-5, the V gene TRBV27; 11 nucleotides align to TRBD1. This CDR3 has 15 amino acids. CDR1 is MNHEY and CDR2 is SMNVEV in the germline V gene (reference sequence). Trimming took 5 bases from V and 6 from J; bases not matched to a gene: 6. The CDR3 spells CASSPGTGGGQPQHF. The CDR3 DNA reads as TGTGCCAGCAGTCCCGGGACAGGGGGAGGTCAGCCCCAGCATTTT.

The rearrangement joins TRBV27 to TRBJ1-5, with 9 bases identical to TRBD1. With 6 bases clipped from V and 4 bases from J, the junction kept 7 bases outside the gene matches. The germline V gene encodes CDR1 MNHEY and CDR2 SMNVEV (reference sequence). The CDR3 contains 15 residues. The CDR3 coding sequence is TGTGCCAGCAGCTCTCCCGGGACAGGGAATCAGCCCCAGCATTTT. As protein: CASSSPGTGNQPQHF.

The gene calls are TRBV28 and TRBJ2-7, with 15 bases fitting TRBD2. This CDR3 is 16 amino acids long. Germline loops: CDR1 MDHEN, CDR2 SYDVKM. Trimming at V came to 4 bases and at J to 3 bases, leaving 4 bases not matched to a gene. The CDR3: CASSSGTSGRFYEQYV. As DNA, the CDR3 is TGTGCCAGCAGTTCCGGGACTAGCGGGAGGTTCTACGAGCAGTACGTC.

The J gene is TRBJ2-1, the V gene TRBV9, with D perhaps matching TRBD2 (6 bases). CDR3 length equals 15 residues. Germline V gene data show CDR1 as SGDLS and CDR2 as YYNGEE. V was cut by 7 bases and J by 8 bases, with 22 bases left in between. The CDR3 loop reads CASRTGTGGGYEQFF. The CDR3 coding sequence is TGTGCCAGCCGCACCGGGACTGGGGGTGGGTATGAGCAGTTCTTC.

This clone has more than one count but fewer than ten. The CDR3: CASSFLTGAGELFF. The CDR3 DNA reads as TGTGCCAGCAGCTTCCTAACAGGGGCCGGGGAGCTGTTTTTT. The chain couples TRBV7-2 to TRBJ2-2, with 7 bases identical to TRBD1. This CDR3 is built from 14 residues. After removal of 3 bases from V and 6 bases from J, the junction contained 4 bases not matched to a gene. Looked up from germline, CDR1 is SGHTA and CDR2 is FQGNSA.

The CDR3 loop is CASSRTSGGTGELFF. The CDR3 region has the DNA TGTGCCAGTAGTAGGACTAGCGGCGGCACCGGGGAGCTGTTTTTT. This rearrangement joins TRBV19 to TRBJ2-2; 10 nucleotides match TRBD2. Looked up from germline, CDR1 is LNHDA and CDR2 is SQIVND (reference sequence). The CDR3 spans 15 residues. Trimming took 4 bases from V and 4 from J; bases not matched to a gene: 3.

The chain combines TRBV7-9 with TRBJ2-3; 7 bases fit TRBD2. CDR3 length equals 16 residues. The germline V gene encodes CDR1 SEHNR and CDR2 FQNEAQ (reference sequence). J lost 5 bases, V lost 5 bases, and 13 bases had no gene match. The CDR3 DNA follows: TGTGCCAGCAGCCTCACGGGGCGGGAGCTGGTAGATACGCAGTATTTT. It is translated as CASSLTGRELVDTQYF.

The chain recombines TRBV28 with TRBJ2-3, with TRBD2 identical over 13 bases. This CDR3 region has 14 residues. The V and J ends lost 6 bases and 10 bases, in that order; junction bases with no gene match: 7. Looked up from germline, CDR1 is MDHEN and CDR2 is SYDVKM. The chain's CDR3 is CASSRTSGRNSQYF. CDR3 nucleotide sequence: TGTGCCAGCAGCCGGACTAGCGGGAGAAATTCGCAGTATTTT. Based on the CDR3 plus reference TRBV28 and TRBJ2-3, the full variable domain is DVKVTQSSRYLVKRTGEKVFLECVQDMDHENMFWYRQDPGLGLRLIYFSYDVKMKEKGDIPEGYSVSREKKERFSLILESASTNQTSMYLCASSRTSGRNSQYFGPGTRLTVL.

The chain employs TRBV3-1 (or the pseudogene TRBV3-2) and TRBJ2-1; 7 bases fit TRBD2. Germline V gene lookup returns CDR1 LGHDT and CDR2 YNNKEL (reference sequence). V was pared by 4 bases and J by 8 bases, with 11 bases of the junction left unmatched. The CDR3 covers 15 residues. Written as DNA, the CDR3 is TGTGCCAGCAGCCGGGCGGGCGGGAGTATCTATGAGCAGTTCTTC. Residues: CASSRAGGSIYEQFF.

This clone was counted many times. This sequence joins TRBV5-6 and TRBJ2-1; 11 nucleotides align to TRBD2. The CDR3 sequence is 15 residues long. The V segment lost 4 bases and the J segment 4 bases; nucleotides outside the gene matches: 4. Germline V gene sequence: CDR1 SGHDT, CDR2 YYEEEE. The CDR3 protein is CASSRLAGMYNEQFF. The CDR3 DNA follows: TGTGCCAGCAGCAGACTAGCGGGGATGTACAATGAGCAGTTCTTC.

This chain uses TRBV29-1 with TRBJ1-2, with D possibly matching TRBD1 (5 bases). Trimming removed 6 bases at V and 1 base at J, with 6 bases between. Germline CDR1 is SQVTM and CDR2 is ANQGSEA. The CDR3 runs to 11 residues. This CDR3 reads CSVDSNYGYTF. The DNA for the CDR3 is TGCAGCGTAGACAGTAACTATGGCTACACCTTC.

The gene calls are TRBV7-9 and TRBJ1-1; TRBD1 agrees at 10 bases. The CDR3 extends over 13 amino acids. Germline V gives CDR1 SEHNR, CDR2 FQNEAQ (reference sequence). Losses at the gene ends were 4 bases for V and 4 bases for J; bases not matched to a gene: 0. CDR3 region: CASSWDRGTEAFF. CDR3 DNA: TGTGCCAGCAGCTGGGACAGGGGCACTGAAGCTTTCTTT.

This chain joins TRBV3-1 (or the pseudogene TRBV3-2) and TRBJ1-4; D is possibly TRBD1 (5 bases). The germline V gene has CDR1 LGHDT and CDR2 YNNKEL (reference sequence). V was cut by 2 bases and J by 8 bases, with 15 bases left in between. The CDR3 sequence is 15 residues long. CDR3 DNA: TGTGCCAGCAGCCAAATGGGGCAGGCTGGGGAAAAACTGTTTTTT. Translation gives CASSQMGQAGEKLFF.

This chain's CDR3 is CASSLGLAGSPATGELFF. CDR3 nucleotides: TGTGCCAGCTCCCTTGGACTAGCGGGATCCCCAGCCACCGGGGAGCTGTTTTTT. This chain links TRBV18 with TRBJ2-2; 12 bases are a match to TRBD2. The CDR3 has 18 amino acids. Germline-derived CDR1 and CDR2 are KGHSH and LQKENI. V lost 6 bases and J lost 4; bases outside the gene matches: 12.

This chain links TRBV6-2 or TRBV6-3 with TRBJ1-5; the match to TRBD1 covers 7 bases. J lost 6 bases, V lost 0 bases, and 5 bases had no gene match. The CDR3 spans 15 residues. CDR1 and CDR2 (germline): MNHEY, SVGEGT. This CDR3 reads CASSYSSQGGQPQHF. CDR3 bases: TGTGCCAGCAGTTACTCGAGTCAGGGGGGTCAGCCCCAGCATTTT.

This rearrangement joins TRBV18 to TRBJ1-1; D possibly corresponds to TRBD1 (6 bases). V shed 3 bases and J shed 5 bases, with 16 bases lying between them. This CDR3 region has 15 residues. Looked up from germline, CDR1 is KGHSH and CDR2 is LQKENI. CDR3 residues: CASSPFVGRGTEAFF. The DNA of the CDR3 is TGTGCCAGCTCACCGTTTGTAGGGAGGGGGACTGAAGCTTTCTTT.

The chain joins TRBV24-1 to TRBJ2-7; possibly TRBD2 for D (5 bases). This CDR3 region has 13 residues. The V end was cut by 1 base, the J end by 6 bases, with 9 bases between. The germline CDR1 and CDR2 sequences are KGHDR and SFDVKD. CDR3 nucleotide sequence: TGTGCCACCAGTGATTTAATCGGAGGCGAGCAGTACTTC. It encodes CATSDLIGGEQYF.

The chain joins TRBV3-1 (or the pseudogene TRBV3-2) to TRBJ2-5; D is possibly TRBD2 (6 bases). Looked up from germline, CDR1 is LGHDT and CDR2 is YNNKEL (reference sequence). V was trimmed by 4 bases and J by 1 base, leaving 16 bases between them. This CDR3 is 16 amino acids long. The chain's CDR3 is CASSRSREPLQETQYF. CDR3 nucleotides: TGTGCCAGCAGCCGCAGTCGGGAGCCCCTCCAAGAGACCCAGTACTTC.

This clone has only one observation. The chain recombines TRBV19 with TRBJ2-5, with 14 bases lining up with TRBD2. The length of the CDR3 is 15 residues. In germline, CDR1 is LNHDA, CDR2 SQIVND (reference sequence). Losses at the gene ends were 6 bases for V and 5 bases for J; bases not matched to a gene: 5. The DNA of the CDR3 is TGTGCCAGTAGAGGACTAGCGGGAGGCCTTGAGACCCAGTACTTC. As protein: CASRGLAGGLETQYF.

This clone was counted a single time. The chain has TRBV29-1 and TRBJ2-3; TRBD2 might be the D (5 bases). Germline CDR1 and CDR2: SQVTM and ANQGSEA. Trimming shortened V by 4 bases and J by 8 bases, and 10 bases separated the two germline ends. The CDR3 contains 11 residues. The CDR3 coding sequence is TGCAGCGTTGTGGGAGCGAGTACGCAGTATTTT. It translates to CSVVGASTQYF.

The V gene is TRBV6-4, the J gene TRBJ2-1, with 14 bases matching TRBD2. The CDR3 loop spans 16 amino acids. Unmatched junction bases numbered 7, after V lost 4 bases and J lost 8 bases. The germline CDR1 and CDR2 sequences are MRHNA and SNTAGT. The CDR3 loop is CASSGTGTSGSYEQFF. The CDR3 DNA reads as TGTGCCAGCAGTGGTACCGGGACTAGCGGGAGTTATGAGCAGTTCTTC.

The rearrangement links TRBV5-1 to TRBJ1-4; perhaps TRBD1 as D (5 bases). The length of the CDR3 is 14 residues. Germline V gives CDR1 SGHRS, CDR2 YFSETQ. Trimming took off 4 bases at V and 0 bases at J, with 7 bases between the two ends. The CDR3 bases are TGCGCCAGCAGCGGGGCAGCAACTAATGAAAAACTGTTTTTT. Translated: CASSGAATNEKLFF.

The rearrangement uses TRBV15 and TRBJ2-4; TRBD1 agrees at 7 bases. CDR3 length: 15 residues. The V segment lost 4 bases and the J segment 0 bases; nucleotides outside the gene matches: 3. Germline CDR1 is LNHNV and CDR2 is YYDKDF (reference sequence). CDR3 in amino acids: CATSKGTVAKNIQYF. The CDR3 DNA is TGTGCCACCAGCAAAGGGACAGTAGCCAAAAACATTCAGTACTTC.

This chain joins TRBV5-5 and TRBJ1-1, with D unresolved. Germline V gives CDR1 SGHKS, CDR2 YYEKEE (reference sequence). V was cut by 0 bases and J by 3 bases, with 6 bases left in between. There are 13 residues in the CDR3. The CDR3 DNA is TGTGCCAGCAGCTTGGACGGGGACACTGAAGCTTTCTTT. This codes for CASSLDGDTEAFF.

This clone was seen only a few times. V and J are TRBV27 and TRBJ2-1, with D perhaps matching TRBD2 (6 bases). CDR1 MNHEY and CDR2 SMNVEV come from the germline V gene (reference sequence). This CDR3 comprises 16 residues. V was shortened by 2 bases and J by 0 bases, with 11 bases between the two germline ends. The CDR3 here is CASSLKGGVSYNEQFF. The CDR3 DNA reads TGTGCCAGCAGTTTAAAGGGCGGGGTCTCCTACAATGAGCAGTTCTTC.

The CDR3 region has the DNA TGTGCCAGCAGTTACTCTGGCAGGCCCGGCTACACCTTC. As protein: CASSYSGRPGYTF. The chain is built from TRBV6-6 and TRBJ1-2, with no clear D. Trimming took off 0 bases at V and 8 bases at J, with 10 bases between the two ends. Germline CDR1 and CDR2: MNHNY and SVGAGI (reference sequence). This CDR3 comprises 13 residues.

The chain uses TRBV7-2 and TRBJ2-2; D is perhaps TRBD1 (6 bases). The CDR3 is made up of 16 amino acids. Germline V lookup: CDR1 SGHTA, CDR2 FQGNSA. Trimming removed 5 bases at V and 4 bases at J, with 17 bases between. The CDR3 loop is CASSPVSTGFTGELFF. The CDR3 DNA sequence: TGTGCCAGCAGCCCCGTTTCTACAGGGTTCACCGGGGAGCTGTTTTTT.

The chain couples TRBV9 to TRBJ1-6, with 7 bases matching TRBD1. The V gene's germline CDR1 is SGDLS and CDR2 YYNGEE. V lost 3 bases and J lost 7; bases outside the gene matches: 7. This CDR3 comprises 15 residues. Here the CDR3 DNA reads TGTGCCAGCAGCGCTTACGGGACAGCCAATTCACCCCTCCACTTT. Translation gives CASSAYGTANSPLHF.

The V and J genes are TRBV7-2 and TRBJ1-2; 7 nucleotides line up with TRBD1. V lost 3 bases to trimming and J lost 5 bases; unmatched junction nucleotides: 6. Per the germline V gene, CDR1 is SGHTA and CDR2 is FQGNSA. The CDR3 runs to 14 residues. The chain's CDR3 is CASSFGQELYGYTF. The CDR3, as DNA: TGTGCCAGCAGCTTCGGACAGGAATTATATGGCTACACCTTC.

This clone was recorded only once. The rearrangement uses TRBV5-1 and TRBJ2-7, with 7 bases aligning to TRBD1. This CDR3 spans 14 amino acids. Germline CDR1 SGHRS, CDR2 YFSETQ. V gave up 0 bases and J gave up 2 bases; unmatched junction bases: 2. CDR3 amino acids: CASSLGDRTYEQYF. The CDR3 DNA sequence: TGCGCCAGCAGCTTGGGGGACAGAACCTACGAGCAGTACTTC.